The next 14 T cell receptor beta chains were all read from a single sample in a study of cytomegalovirus exposure and HLA in healthy donors. The study ran its PCR with 60 Vbeta and 13 Jbeta primers. Here immunoSEQ multiplex PCR was the method, and the copy in TCRdb shows in-frame clones only, minus some. The sample holds more than 85,000 clones; 65% to 80% are singletons and the top ten take around 6.6%. The sample was PBMCs. The receptors stem from a man aged 25 to 40 in good health and CMV-seropositive.

The chain is built from TRBV9 and TRBJ2-1; D unresolved. Germline V gene lookup returns CDR1 SGDLS and CDR2 YYNGEE. CDR3 length equals 16 residues. The ends were cut back, 2 bases at V and 0 bases at J, with 12 bases in the middle. The CDR3 reads CASSVSGLSSYNEQFF. The CDR3 nucleotides read TGTGCCAGCAGCGTTTCCGGGTTGAGCTCCTACAATGAGCAGTTCTTC. The whole variable domain, remainder taken from reference TRBV9 and TRBJ2-1, is DSGVTQTPKHLITATGQRVTLRCSPRSGDLSVYWYQQSLDQGLQFLIQYYNGEERAKGNILERFSAQQFPDLHSELNLSSLELGDSALYFCASSVSGLSSYNEQFFGPGTRLTVL.

A remark on this clone: One end of the junction does not line up with germline, which may come from a read error. J is TRBJ2-4 and V is TRBV11-2; weak D call: TRBD1 (5 bases). Germline values: CDR1 SGHAT, CDR2 FQNNGV. The CDR3 spans 13 residues. CDR3 coding DNA: TGTGCCAGCAGCTTAGATCATCAGGGCACCAGACACTTC. Translating it yields CASSLDHQGTRHF.

This clone was seen a few times. This sequence joins TRBV2 and TRBJ1-1; possibly TRBD1 for D (5 bases). Germline-derived CDR1 and CDR2 are SNHLY and FYNNEI. The CDR3 length is 14 residues. Trimming cost V 3 bases and J 5 bases, with 13 bases left between them. DNA for the CDR3: TGTGCCAGCAGTGACGGCTTGCGGGGGACTGAAGCTTTCTTT. It codes for CASSDGLRGTEAFF.

The chain recombines TRBV27 with TRBJ1-6; a weak D match, TRBD1 (5 bases). Germline loops: CDR1 MNHEY, CDR2 SMNVEV (reference sequence). The CDR3 runs 17 residues. The ends were cut back, 6 bases at V and 0 bases at J, with 15 bases in the middle. This chain's CDR3 is CASSARGRSSYNSPLHF. CDR3 coding DNA: TGTGCCAGCAGCGCCCGGGGGAGGAGCTCCTATAATTCACCCCTCCACTTT.

This clone was picked up one time. The V gene is TRBV7-3, the J gene TRBJ2-5; 7 bases agree with TRBD2. Germline V CDR1 and CDR2: SGHTA, FQGTGA. The CDR3 sequence is 13 residues long. V shed 4 bases, J shed 9 bases, and the junction held 8 bases outside the gene matches. CDR3 loop: CASSYGTTPPQYF. DNA for the CDR3: TGTGCCAGCAGCTATGGGACTACCCCGCCCCAGTACTTC.

This sequence joins TRBV11-2 and TRBJ2-1; D gene uncertain. Germline V gene lookup returns CDR1 SGHAT and CDR2 FQNNGV. This CDR3 spans 14 amino acids. V was pared by 1 base and J by 12 bases, with 16 bases between. As DNA, the CDR3 is TGTGCCAGCAGCTTAGGGCAGCCTGCGGATGGGCAGTTCTTC. This codes for CASSLGQPADGQFF.

This chain uses TRBV6-6 with TRBJ1-6; TRBD1 might be the D (6 bases). CDR1 is MNHNY and CDR2 is SVGAGI in the germline V gene (reference sequence). The CDR3 has 12 residues. The CDR3 DNA reads as TGTGCGTTGGGACACTACAATTCACCCCTCCACTTT. It yields the protein CALGHYNSPLHF.

This chain connects TRBV5-1 to TRBJ1-4; 9 bases agree with TRBD1. CDR1 and CDR2 (germline): SGHRS, YFSETQ. Trimming at V came to 4 bases and at J to 3 bases, leaving 7 bases not matched to a gene. This CDR3 contains 16 residues. CDR3 DNA: TGCGCCAGCAGCCCGGGACAGGGAGCAGCTAATGAAAAACTGTTTTTT. This gives the protein CASSPGQGAANEKLFF.

The chain employs TRBV5-1 and TRBJ1-1; D is uncertain. Trimming stripped 0 bases from V and 5 bases from J, with 11 bases between. Germline-derived CDR1 and CDR2 are SGHRS and YFSETQ. This CDR3 has 14 amino acids. CDR3 DNA sequence: TGCGCCAGCAGCTTGGGAGGGAGTGGGACTGAAGCTTTCTTT. This encodes CASSLGGSGTEAFF. Using reference TRBV5-1 and TRBJ1-1 for the parts outside the CDR3, the full variable domain is KAGVTQTPRYLIKTRGQQVTLSCSPISGHRSVSWYQQTPGQGLQFLFEYFSETQRNKGNFPGRFSGRQFSNSRSEMNVSTLELGDSALYLCASSLGGSGTEAFFGQGTRLTVV.

This chain connects TRBV12-5 to TRBJ2-5; TRBD2 agrees at 8 bases. V gave up 3 bases and J gave up 5 bases; unmatched junction bases: 20. The CDR3 spans 19 residues. Germline V gene data show CDR1 as LGHNT and CDR2 as FRNRAP. The CDR3 sequence is CASGFCSAGRVAGCETQYF. CDR3 coding DNA: TGTGCTAGTGGTTTCTGTTCCGCAGGGCGAGTAGCGGGGTGTGAGACCCAGTACTTC. Full variable domain (missing parts from reference TRBV12-5 and TRBJ2-5): DARVTQTPRHKVTEMGQEVTMRCQPILGHNTVFWYRQTMMQGLELLAYFRNRAPLDDSGMPKDRFSAEMPDATLATLKIQPSEPRDSAVYFCASGFCSAGRVAGCETQYFGPGTRLLVL.

This clone was seen a few times. The gene calls are TRBV6-1 and TRBJ2-5, with D maybe TRBD2 (5 bases). The germline V gene encodes CDR1 MNHNS and CDR2 SASEGT. There are 14 residues in the CDR3. V shed 5 bases and J shed 5 bases, with 15 bases lying between them. The CDR3 loop is CASSRSRGRETQYF. CDR3 DNA: TGTGCCAGCAGTAGGTCTCGCGGGCGGGAGACCCAGTACTTC.

The chain joins TRBV18 to TRBJ1-3; TRBD1 is a possible D gene (5 bases). Trimming pared 3 bases from V and 1 base from J, leaving 10 bases between. The CDR3 covers 15 residues. Per the germline V gene, CDR1 is KGHSH and CDR2 is LQKENI. CDR3 sequence (DNA): TGTGCCAGCTCACCCCAAACAGGATCTGGAAACACCATATATTTT. Its protein product is CASSPQTGSGNTIYF. The full variable domain, in which reference TRBV18 and TRBJ1-3 provide the parts outside the CDR3, is NAGVMQNPRHLVRRRGQEARLRCSPMKGHSHVYWYRQLPEEGLKFMVYLQKENIIDESGMPKERFSAEFPKEGPSILRIQQVVRGDSAAYFCASSPQTGSGNTIYFGEGSWLTVV.

The chain joins TRBV9 to TRBJ1-6; 7 nucleotides align to TRBD1. Germline assignment: CDR1 SGDLS and CDR2 YYNGEE. V was clipped by 2 bases and J by 9 bases; unmatched bases: 8. The CDR3 extends over 15 amino acids. CDR3 residues: CASSVSTGSTSPLHF. For the CDR3, the DNA is TGTGCCAGCAGCGTCTCGACAGGGAGCACTTCACCCCTCCACTTT.

This chain uses TRBV2 with TRBJ1-6; D remains ambiguous. Germline CDR1 is SNHLY and CDR2 is FYNNEI. Trimming took off 6 bases at V and 7 bases at J, with 13 bases between the two ends. This CDR3 has 14 residues. The CDR3 region has the DNA TGTGCCAGCAGGGCAGGAACCCCAAATTCACCCCTCCACTTT. Protein product: CASRAGTPNSPLHF.